This T cell receptor beta chain is drawn from a study of shared clonotypes between healthy human individuals. General study points: Generally, estimated richness proved larger in naive subsets than it did in memory subsets. The four-donor shared clonotypes exceeded non-shared clonotypes in generation probability, with non-shared ones scoring lower. Sequencing depth was a factor that was expected to affect clonotype sharing among donors.

Concerning this clone: The antigen is not known.

The germline V and J ends were trimmed by 3 bases and 4 bases, with 10 bases remaining between them. CDR3 length equals 14 residues. Germline CDR1 reads SGHAT; CDR2 reads FQNNGV. Assay: immunoSEQ multiplex PCR; the TCRdb copy retains only in-frame clones and omits some. This table holds some 630,000 clones, about 78% found once. The chain joins TRBV11-2 to TRBJ1-3; no reliable D call. This receptor was taken from a woman aged 25 to 39 in good health. The sample taken for sequencing was memory CD4+ T cells sorted from blood. Subset meaning: CD45RA-negative fraction. The CDR3 reads CASSFNPGGNTIYF. The CDR3 bases are TGTGCCAGCAGCTTCAATCCTGGCGGAAACACCATATATTTT.